Presented here are 25 T cell receptor beta chains from one specimen sequenced in a study of cytotoxic CD8 clonotypes in ibrutinib-treated CLL. Sequencing was performed with immunoSEQ multiplex PCR; in TCRdb, only in-frame clones are kept and a portion is missing. There are approximately 150,000 clones in the sample; nearly 90% occur only once, and more than 2.5% lies in the top ten. The sequenced sample was PBMCs, obtained at disease progression, from a patient treated with ibrutinib. These receptors came from a human donor with chronic lymphocytic leukemia.

This clone was picked up a small number of times. The V gene is TRBV5-4, the J gene TRBJ2-2; D gene unclear. The V gene lost 2 bases and the J gene lost 0 bases, with 5 bases spanning the gap. This CDR3 is 14 amino acids long. Germline assignment: CDR1 SGHNT and CDR2 YYREEE (reference sequence). The CDR3 reads CASSLNPNTGELFF. CDR3 nucleotides: TGTGCCAGCAGCTTAAATCCGAACACCGGGGAGCTGTTTTTT. Full variable domain (missing parts from reference TRBV5-4 and TRBJ2-2): ETGVTQSPTHLIKTRGQQVTLRCSSQSGHNTVSWYQQALGQGPQFIFQYYREEENGRGNFPPRFSGLQFPNYSSELNVNALELDDSALYLCASSLNPNTGELFFGEGSRLTVL.

The genes are TRBV28 and TRBJ1-5, with a tentative D call TRBD1 (6 bases). The CDR3 consists of 15 residues. Between the trimmed V and J ends, which lost 6 bases and 7 bases, there was a span of 19 bases. The V gene's germline CDR1 is MDHEN and CDR2 SYDVKM. CDR3 in amino acids: CASSGVGGAEQPQHF. Here the CDR3 DNA reads TGTGCCAGCAGCGGCGTGGGGGGGGCGGAACAGCCCCAGCATTTT. Complete variable domain (other parts from reference TRBV28 and TRBJ1-5): DVKVTQSSRYLVKRTGEKVFLECVQDMDHENMFWYRQDPGLGLRLIYFSYDVKMKEKGDIPEGYSVSREKKERFSLILESASTNQTSMYLCASSGVGGAEQPQHFGDGTRLSIL.

This rearrangement joins TRBV29-1 to TRBJ2-2, with TRBD1 matching 8 bases. Germline CDR1 is SQVTM and CDR2 is ANQGSEA. The V segment lost 3 bases and the J segment 3 bases; nucleotides outside the gene matches: 12. The CDR3 is 17 amino acids. The CDR3 here is CSVDGGMGTGYTGELFF. In DNA form, the CDR3 reads TGCAGCGTTGATGGGGGGATGGGGACAGGCTACACCGGGGAGCTGTTTTTT.

The genes are TRBV27 and TRBJ1-1; TRBD1 matches 9 bases. The CDR3 covers 16 residues. Germline values: CDR1 MNHEY, CDR2 SMNVEV (reference sequence). Losses at the gene ends were 6 bases for V and 5 bases for J; bases not matched to a gene: 13. The CDR3 protein is CASSKIRTGVRTEAFF. The CDR3 DNA sequence: TGTGCCAGCAGCAAGATAAGGACAGGGGTGAGGACTGAAGCTTTCTTT.

This clone was observed once. The gene calls are TRBV6-5 and TRBJ2-1; 7 positions agree with TRBD2. The length of the CDR3 is 12 residues. V shed 7 bases and J 6 bases; nucleotides not matched to a gene: 3. Germline V gene sequence: CDR1 MNHEY, CDR2 SVGAGI. The CDR3 reads CASTPGGNEQFF. CDR3 nucleotide sequence: TGTGCCAGCACCCCGGGGGGCAATGAGCAGTTCTTC.

The chain has TRBV11-2 and TRBJ2-3; TRBD2 aligns across 7 bases. The CDR3 has 18 residues. CDR1 is SGHAT and CDR2 is FQNNGV in the germline V gene. V was clipped by 4 bases and J by 6 bases; unmatched bases: 19. CDR3 DNA: TGTGCCAGCAGCTCCCCCCGGGTCCGGGAGGTTCTCCCGGATACGCAGTATTTT. It yields the protein CASSSPRVREVLPDTQYF.

The J gene is TRBJ2-5, the V gene TRBV4-3; possibly TRBD2 for D (5 bases). This CDR3 has 15 residues. CDR1 and CDR2 (germline): LGHNA, YSLEER. The ends were cut back, 1 base at V and 2 bases at J, with 11 bases in the middle. DNA of the CDR3: TGCGCCAGCAGCCAAGGACCCACTAGGCAAGAGACCCAGTACTTC. Protein sequence: CASSQGPTRQETQYF.

The chain has TRBV28 and TRBJ2-1; TRBD2 matches at 10 bases. This CDR3 comprises 16 residues. After removal of 4 bases from V and 9 bases from J, the junction contained 12 bases not matched to a gene. Germline lookup yields CDR1 MDHEN and CDR2 SYDVKM. For the CDR3, the DNA is TGTGCCAGCAGTTCTCTAGCGGGAGCAGGTCTCGGTGAGCAGTTCTTC. Translating it yields CASSSLAGAGLGEQFF.

The chain employs TRBV7-3 and TRBJ2-1; 8 bases line up with TRBD2. The CDR3 loop spans 15 amino acids. J was trimmed by 1 base and V by 2 bases; bases with no gene match: 1. Germline V gives CDR1 SGHTA, CDR2 FQGTGA. CDR3 residues: CASSLGGGSYNEQFF. In nucleotides, the CDR3 is TGTGCCAGCAGCTTAGGCGGGGGGTCCTACAATGAGCAGTTCTTC.

This sequence joins TRBV27 and TRBJ1-5; maybe TRBD1 (5 bases). V was pared by 3 bases and J by 9 bases, with 12 bases between. From germline, CDR1 is MNHEY and CDR2 SMNVEV (reference sequence). The CDR3 contains 13 residues. The CDR3 DNA sequence: TGTGCCAGCAGTTTCAGTGTGGGGCGGCCCCAGCATTTT. Translating it yields CASSFSVGRPQHF.

The CDR3: CASRWDRAGPEAFF. The CDR3 DNA reads TGTGCCAGCAGATGGGACAGGGCTGGACCTGAAGCTTTCTTT. The V call is TRBV28, the J call TRBJ1-1, with TRBD1 matching over 9 bases. V lost 6 bases to trimming and J lost 6 bases; unmatched junction nucleotides: 8. The germline V gene encodes CDR1 MDHEN and CDR2 SYDVKM. This CDR3 region has 14 residues.

The V and J genes are TRBV19 and TRBJ1-1; a possible D gene is TRBD1 (5 bases). CDR1 and CDR2 (germline): LNHDA, SQIVND (reference sequence). Trimming left V 5 bases short and J 0 bases short, with 13 bases between. This CDR3 is built from 15 residues. Here the CDR3 DNA reads TGTGCCAGTAGTCCCTCGGGACTGGTGAACACTGAAGCTTTCTTT. Protein product: CASSPSGLVNTEAFF.

The CDR3 loop reads CAWGMTGRTEAFF. The CDR3, as DNA: TGTGCCTGGGGTATGACAGGGAGGACTGAAGCTTTCTTT. The V and J genes are TRBV30 and TRBJ1-1, with 7 bases that match TRBD1. Germline V gene data show CDR1 as GTSNPN and CDR2 as SVGIG (reference sequence). The CDR3 runs to 13 residues. Losses at the gene ends were 5 bases for V and 5 bases for J; bases not matched to a gene: 8.

The CDR3 region has the DNA TGCGCCAGCAGCTGGCAGGGAAATGAGCAGTTCTTC. Residues: CASSWQGNEQFF. J is TRBJ2-1 and V is TRBV5-1; D perhaps matches TRBD1 (5 bases). The CDR3 contains 12 residues. Germline lookup yields CDR1 SGHRS and CDR2 YFSETQ. V gave up 3 bases and J gave up 7 bases, with 8 bases separating them.

The V gene is TRBV10-1, the J gene TRBJ2-7; 7 nucleotides line up with TRBD2. Losses at the gene ends were 0 bases for V and 5 bases for J; bases not matched to a gene: 16. The CDR3 is 18 residues long. Germline CDR1 reads WNHNN; CDR2 reads SYGVQD (reference sequence). The CDR3 DNA sequence: TGCGCCAGCAGTGAGTCTGCAATCTGGGGGGGGACGACCGACGAGCAGTACTTC. This codes for CASSESAIWGGTTDEQYF.

The rearrangement uses TRBV9 and TRBJ2-1; D is undetermined. The V and J ends lost 0 bases and 8 bases respectively, with 15 bases between them. The CDR3 contains 15 residues. CDR1 SGDLS and CDR2 YYNGEE come from the germline V gene. The CDR3 is CASSVGPSWSDEQFF. The CDR3 DNA is TGTGCCAGCAGCGTAGGCCCCTCCTGGAGCGATGAGCAGTTCTTC.

This clone has just one count. The chain recombines TRBV6-1 with TRBJ1-1; maybe TRBD1 (5 bases). The CDR3 runs 16 residues. V lost 0 bases to trimming and J lost 2 bases, with 13 bases between them. Germline-derived CDR1 and CDR2 are MNHNS and SASEGT. DNA of the CDR3: TGTGCCAGCAGTGAAGCGCTTCGGGGCGGAAACACTGAAGCTTTCTTT. Its translation is CASSEALRGGNTEAFF.

This sequence joins TRBV19 and TRBJ1-2; the match to TRBD1 covers 7 bases. The V and J ends lost 5 bases and 1 base, in that order; junction bases with no gene match: 7. Germline V gene lookup returns CDR1 LNHDA and CDR2 SQIVND (reference sequence). This CDR3 has 15 amino acids. The CDR3 protein is CASSLRDSINYGYTF. The CDR3 bases are TGTGCCAGTAGTCTCAGGGACAGTATTAACTATGGCTACACCTTC.

This chain uses TRBV9 with TRBJ1-1; 7 bases match TRBD1. This CDR3 comprises 16 residues. Trimming cost V 2 bases and J 2 bases; bases outside gene matches: 9. Germline values: CDR1 SGDLS, CDR2 YYNGEE. The CDR3 protein is CASSVLGVGGNTEAFF. The CDR3 nucleotides are TGTGCCAGCAGCGTTCTCGGGGTAGGGGGCAACACTGAAGCTTTCTTT. Combining the CDR3 with reference TRBV9 and TRBJ1-1 gives the whole variable domain DSGVTQTPKHLITATGQRVTLRCSPRSGDLSVYWYQQSLDQGLQFLIQYYNGEERAKGNILERFSAQQFPDLHSELNLSSLELGDSALYFCASSVLGVGGNTEAFFGQGTRLTVV.

This chain links TRBV7-9 with TRBJ1-1; unclear D gene. The germline V gene encodes CDR1 SEHNR and CDR2 FQNEAQ (reference sequence). This CDR3 region has 15 residues. The ends were cut back, 5 bases at V and 2 bases at J, with 15 bases in the middle. Here the CDR3 DNA reads TGTGCCAGCAGCCCCCCCGGAACTGGTAACACTGAAGCTTTCTTT. Protein sequence: CASSPPGTGNTEAFF.

This chain links TRBV9 with TRBJ1-2; 12 positions match TRBD1. Germline lookup yields CDR1 SGDLS and CDR2 YYNGEE. CDR3 length: 18 amino acids. J gave up 7 bases and V 4 bases, and 17 bases lay outside the gene matches. The CDR3: CASSPYPGQGASFGGYTF. The CDR3 nucleotides are TGTGCCAGCAGCCCATATCCGGGACAGGGGGCGAGTTTTGGTGGCTACACCTTC.

The chain links TRBV6-4 to TRBJ1-4, with TRBD1 as a possible D gene (6 bases). CDR3 size: 16 residues. Germline assignment: CDR1 MRHNA and CDR2 SNTAGT. Trimming pared 5 bases from V and 7 bases from J, leaving 20 bases between. The CDR3 bases are TGTGCCAGCAGTCCCCGGATGGACCCCAGGGGTGAAAAACTGTTTTTT. Residues: CASSPRMDPRGEKLFF.

The chain links TRBV29-1 to TRBJ2-1, with D perhaps TRBD1 (6 bases). The CDR3 has 13 residues. Germline CDR1 reads SQVTM; CDR2 reads ANQGSEA. Between the trimmed V and J ends, which lost 3 bases and 3 bases, there was a span of 9 bases. As DNA, the CDR3 is TGCAGCGTTGACAGGGGTTACTACAATGAGCAGTTCTTC. Translating gives CSVDRGYYNEQFF.

The gene calls are TRBV4-2 and TRBJ1-2, with D maybe TRBD1 (6 bases). Germline V gene lookup returns CDR1 LGHNA and CDR2 YNFKEQ. With 4 bases removed from V and 0 bases from J, the gap between germline ends came to 15 bases. This CDR3 has 16 residues. CDR3 loop: CASSLNARTANYGYTF. The DNA for the CDR3 is TGTGCCAGCAGCCTCAATGCACGGACAGCTAACTATGGCTACACCTTC.

The chain has TRBV30 and TRBJ2-7; no firm D call. The V gene's germline CDR1 is GTSNPN and CDR2 SVGIG (reference sequence). This CDR3 region has 13 residues. Deletions cut 5 bases from V and 2 bases from J, with 13 bases between. The CDR3 nucleotides read TGTGCCTGGGACACGGGCAGGACCTACGAGCAGTACTTC. This encodes CAWDTGRTYEQYF.